This TCR beta chain appears in the sequencing data of a study of response to subunit inactivated influenza vaccine. Study conclusions and caveats: Authors suggested each seasonal flu vaccination may recruit only limited numbers of new T cells.

With regard to this clonotype: Its target is unknown.

One entry per CDR3 protein, called by TCRdb with MiXCR from the RT-PCR reads. The sample lists hundreds of thousands of distinct CDR3 sequences, 15% to 17% occurring once. Losses at the gene ends were 3 bases for V and 3 bases for J; bases not matched to a gene: 8. This CDR3 has 17 amino acids. Germline CDR1 and CDR2: SEHNR and FQNEAQ (reference sequence). The chain joins TRBV7-9 to TRBJ2-2, with TRBD2 matching over 9 bases. This specimen consisted of PBMCs from blood, obtained less than 13 days after vaccination. This sequence originates from a man aged 50-59 years who received an inactivated influenza vaccine. This chain's CDR3 is CASSFAGTSSDTGELFF. CDR3 DNA: TGTGCCAGCAGCTTCGCCGGGACTAGCTCTGACACCGGGGAGCTGTTTTTT.